The 4 T cell receptor beta chains below were found in one sample sequenced in a study of blood T cell repertoires in COVID-19. Data came from immunoSEQ multiplex PCR; TCRdb stores just in-frame clones and leaves some out. The sample has 240,000 or so clones; roughly 80% are singletons. Specimen: peripheral blood. These receptors were taken from a woman older than 75 with acute or convalescent COVID-19.

This chain uses TRBV10-2 with TRBJ1-5, with D possibly being TRBD1 (6 bases). There are 14 residues in the CDR3. Per germline, CDR1 WSHSY and CDR2 SAAADI. The V gene lost 3 bases and the J gene lost 7 bases, with 13 bases spanning the gap. CDR3 residues: CASSEGRTEQPQHF. In DNA, the CDR3 is TGCGCCAGCAGTGAAGGCAGGACAGAACAGCCCCAGCATTTT.

The genes are TRBV3-1 (or the pseudogene TRBV3-2) and TRBJ2-1; 12 bases fit TRBD2. The CDR3 loop spans 18 amino acids. The junction had 9 bases not matched to a gene; V was cut back by 0 bases and J by 6 bases. Germline CDR1 LGHDT, CDR2 YNNKEL (reference sequence). As DNA, the CDR3 is TGTGCCAGCAGCCAAGAGCTCCTAGCGGGGGGGCTTATCAATGAGCAGTTCTTC. It is translated as CASSQELLAGGLINEQFF.

The table lists this clone with a count of one. The chain uses TRBV30 and TRBJ1-6; D gene uncertain. CDR3 size: 17 residues. Germline-derived CDR1 and CDR2 are GTSNPN and SVGIG (reference sequence). The ends were cut back, 0 bases at V and 8 bases at J, with 20 bases in the middle. CDR3 amino acids: CAWSVRQLTQVDSPLHF. CDR3 bases: TGTGCCTGGAGTGTAAGGCAGTTAACGCAGGTTGATTCACCCCTCCACTTT.

The chain joins TRBV5-4 to TRBJ1-3; 11 bases are a match to TRBD1. V shed 4 bases and J 4 bases; nucleotides not matched to a gene: 7. The CDR3 totals 16 residues. The germline V gene has CDR1 SGHNT and CDR2 YYREEE (reference sequence). Here the CDR3 DNA reads TGTGCCAGCAGCCCTGGACAGGGGGCGAGAGGAAACACCATATATTTT. Its protein product is CASSPGQGARGNTIYF.